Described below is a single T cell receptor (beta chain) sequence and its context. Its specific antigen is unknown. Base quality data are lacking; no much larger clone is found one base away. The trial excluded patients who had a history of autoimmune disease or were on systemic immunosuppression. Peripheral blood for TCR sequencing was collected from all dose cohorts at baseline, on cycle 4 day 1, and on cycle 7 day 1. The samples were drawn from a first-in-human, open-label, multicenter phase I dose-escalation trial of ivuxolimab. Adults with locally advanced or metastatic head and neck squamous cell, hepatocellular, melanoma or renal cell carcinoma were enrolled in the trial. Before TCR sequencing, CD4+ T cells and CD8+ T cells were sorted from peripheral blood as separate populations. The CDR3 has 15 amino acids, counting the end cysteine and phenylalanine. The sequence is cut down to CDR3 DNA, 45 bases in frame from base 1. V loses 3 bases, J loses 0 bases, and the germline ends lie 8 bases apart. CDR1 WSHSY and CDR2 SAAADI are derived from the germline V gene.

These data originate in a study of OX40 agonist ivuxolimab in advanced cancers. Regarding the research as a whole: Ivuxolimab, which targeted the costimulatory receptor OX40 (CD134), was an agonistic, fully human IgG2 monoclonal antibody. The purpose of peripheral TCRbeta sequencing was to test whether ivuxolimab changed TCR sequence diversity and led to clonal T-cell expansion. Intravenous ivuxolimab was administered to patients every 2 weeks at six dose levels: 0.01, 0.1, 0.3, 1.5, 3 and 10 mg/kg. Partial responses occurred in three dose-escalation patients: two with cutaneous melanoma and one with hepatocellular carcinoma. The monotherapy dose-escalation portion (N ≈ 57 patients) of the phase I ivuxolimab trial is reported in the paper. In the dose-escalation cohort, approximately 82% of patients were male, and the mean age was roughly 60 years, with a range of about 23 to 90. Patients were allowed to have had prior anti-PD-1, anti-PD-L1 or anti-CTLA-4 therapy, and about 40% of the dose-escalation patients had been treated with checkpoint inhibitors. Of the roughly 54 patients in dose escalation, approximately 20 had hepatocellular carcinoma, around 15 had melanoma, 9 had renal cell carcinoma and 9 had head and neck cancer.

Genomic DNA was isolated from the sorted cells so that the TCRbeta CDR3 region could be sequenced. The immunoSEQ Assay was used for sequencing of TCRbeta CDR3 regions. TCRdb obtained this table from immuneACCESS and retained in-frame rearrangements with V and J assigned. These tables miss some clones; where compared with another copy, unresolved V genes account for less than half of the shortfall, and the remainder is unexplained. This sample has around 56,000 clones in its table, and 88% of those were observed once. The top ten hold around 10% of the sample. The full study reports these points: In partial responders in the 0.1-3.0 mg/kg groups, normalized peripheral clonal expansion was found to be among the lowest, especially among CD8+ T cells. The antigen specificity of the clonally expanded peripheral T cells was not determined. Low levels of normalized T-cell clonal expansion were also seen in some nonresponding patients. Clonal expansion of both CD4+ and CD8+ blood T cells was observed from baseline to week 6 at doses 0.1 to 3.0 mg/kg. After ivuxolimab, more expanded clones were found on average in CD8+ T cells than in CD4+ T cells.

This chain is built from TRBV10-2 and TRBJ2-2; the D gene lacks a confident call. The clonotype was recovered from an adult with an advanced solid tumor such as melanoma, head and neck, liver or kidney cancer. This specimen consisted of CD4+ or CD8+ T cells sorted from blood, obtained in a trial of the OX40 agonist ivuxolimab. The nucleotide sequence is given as TGCGCCAGCAGTGACTTATCCACGAACACCGGGGAGCTGTTTTTT. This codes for CASSDLSTNTGELFF.